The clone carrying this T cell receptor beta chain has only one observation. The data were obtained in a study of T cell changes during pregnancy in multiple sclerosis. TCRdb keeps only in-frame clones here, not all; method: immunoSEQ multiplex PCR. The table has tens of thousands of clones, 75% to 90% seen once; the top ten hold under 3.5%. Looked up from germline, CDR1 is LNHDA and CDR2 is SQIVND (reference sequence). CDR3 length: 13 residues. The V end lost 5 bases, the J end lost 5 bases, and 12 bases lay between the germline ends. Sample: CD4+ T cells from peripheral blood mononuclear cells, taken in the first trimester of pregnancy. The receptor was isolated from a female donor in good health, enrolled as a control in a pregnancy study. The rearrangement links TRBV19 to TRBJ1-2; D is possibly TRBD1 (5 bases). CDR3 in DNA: TGTGCCAGTAGTCTCGGGACTGTTTATGGCTACACCTTC. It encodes CASSLGTVYGYTF.